This paragraph covers one T cell receptor (beta chain) sequence. Its target is unknown. This sample is part of a study of T cell responses to AZD1222 COVID-19 vaccine. Study-wide points: Females made up more of the donors, who were largely white British, and clonal diversity may have come out too low.

The method was immunoSEQ multiplex PCR; TCRdb's version includes in-frame clones alone and lacks a portion of them. Of about 150,000 clones in the sample, roughly 90% are singletons; the top ten hold 2.5% to 3.5%. Germline V gene sequence: CDR1 MGHDK, CDR2 SYGVNS. CDR3 length: 15 amino acids. After removal of 3 bases from V and 3 bases from J, the junction contained 4 bases not matched to a gene. The receptor comes from an adult who received the AZD1222 COVID-19 vaccine. The chain combines TRBV25-1 with TRBJ2-7; 11 nucleotides agree with TRBD1. The source was peripheral blood, collected 28 days after the second AZD1222 dose. CDR3 bases: TGTGCCAGCAGTGATACCGGGACAGGGGGCTACGAGCAGTACTTC. It translates to CASSDTGTGGYEQYF.